This T cell receptor beta chain was retrieved from a study of blood T cell repertoires in COVID-19. Authors' methods: Nucleated cell number was recorded as an estimate derived from reference gene primer amplification. Assay: immunoSEQ multiplex PCR; the TCRdb copy retains only in-frame clones and omits some. V and J calls and clone size are those listed in that table; D and trimming were worked out from the DNA. The sample has over 250,000 clones, over 75% seen once. The germline gives CDR1 SGDLS, CDR2 YYNGEE. Trimming pared 2 bases from V and 5 bases from J, leaving 14 bases between. This CDR3 has 15 amino acids.

This TCR came from a human donor in a cohort sampled during active COVID-19. This rearrangement joins TRBV9 to TRBJ1-5, with D possibly matching TRBD1 (5 bases). Sequencing was carried out using peripheral blood. This CDR3 reads CASSVRGGPDQPQHF. CDR3 bases: TGTGCCAGCAGCGTGAGGGGAGGGCCCGATCAGCCCCAGCATTTT.